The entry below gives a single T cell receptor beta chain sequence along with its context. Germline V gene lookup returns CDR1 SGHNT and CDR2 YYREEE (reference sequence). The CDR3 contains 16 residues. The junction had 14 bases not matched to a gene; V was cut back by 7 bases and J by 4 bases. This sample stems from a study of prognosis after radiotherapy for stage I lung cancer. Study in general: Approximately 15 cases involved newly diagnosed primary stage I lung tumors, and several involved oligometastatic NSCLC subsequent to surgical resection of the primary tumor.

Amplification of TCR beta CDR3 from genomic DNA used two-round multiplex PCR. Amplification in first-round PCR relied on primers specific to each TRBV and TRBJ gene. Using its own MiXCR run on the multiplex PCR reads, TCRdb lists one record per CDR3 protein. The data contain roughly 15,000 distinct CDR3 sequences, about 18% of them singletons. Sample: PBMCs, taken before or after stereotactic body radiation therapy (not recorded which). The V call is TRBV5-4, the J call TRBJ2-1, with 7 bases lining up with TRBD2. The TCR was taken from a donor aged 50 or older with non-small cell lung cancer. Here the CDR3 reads CASHLGGGPLYNEQFF. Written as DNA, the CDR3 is TGTGCCAGCCATTTGGGGGGAGGGCCCTTGTACAATGAGCAGTTCTTC.